Listed below are T cell receptor beta chains from one sample, sequenced in a study of blood T cell repertoires in COVID-19. TCRdb's copy holds only in-frame clones and misses some; the assay was immunoSEQ multiplex PCR. The sample holds 45,000 to 60,000 clones, 75% to 90% seen once. Sequenced: peripheral blood. The source is a man aged 55 to 70 with acute or convalescent COVID-19. CDR3s include the opening cysteine and the closing phenylalanine or tryptophan. D genes are given only for firm matches. Clone sizes are given selectively: once, few, many, or a class where the clone is expanded.

clone size	V gene	J gene	D gene	CDR3 DNA	CDR3 protein
NA	TRBV5-5	TRBJ1-6	TRBD1	TGTGCCAGCAGCACACAGGGGGATCCCACCGTTTCACCCCTCCACTTT	CASSTQGDPTVSPLHF
NA	TRBV20-1	TRBJ1-2	NA	TGCAGTGCTAGTCCAGGTGTCGGCTACACCTTC	CSASPGVGYTF
NA	TRBV6-2/TRBV6-3	TRBJ1-1	NA	TGTGCCAGCAGTTACAGGGGATTGGACACTGAAGCTTTCTTT	CASSYRGLDTEAFF
once	TRBV29-1	TRBJ2-7	NA	TGCAGCGTTTCCGACAGCTACGAGCAGTACTTC	CSVSDSYEQYF
once	TRBV10-3	TRBJ2-7	NA	TGTGCCATCAGTGCGAGGGGAGGCCAGCTGCGGGCCTACGAGCAGTACTTC	CAISARGGQLRAYEQYF
NA	TRBV7-9	TRBJ2-7	TRBD1	TGTGCCAGCAGCCGGACAGGGGAATTCTACGAGCAGTACTTC	CASSRTGEFYEQYF
NA	TRBV6-2/TRBV6-3	TRBJ2-3	TRBD2	TGTGCCAGCAGCCTTTCCTTTTCTAGCGGGGGCACAGATACGCAGTATTTT	CASSLSFSSGGTDTQYF
NA	TRBV29-1	TRBJ2-7	NA	TGCAGCGTTGAGGATACAGGGGAGGTCAACGAGCAGTACTTC	CSVEDTGEVNEQYF
NA	TRBV7-3	TRBJ2-1	TRBD2	TGTGCCAGCAGCCCAACACCCCGCGGGGGGACTGGAGTATCGGGGCAGTTCTTC	CASSPTPRGGTGVSGQFF
NA	TRBV11-3	TRBJ2-7	TRBD2	TGTGCCAGCAGCTTAGTAGCGGGGGGGCCATACGAGCAGTACTTC	CASSLVAGGPYEQYF
NA	TRBV4-3	TRBJ1-1	NA	TGCGCCAGCAGCCAAGATTCGCGGGGGAACACTGAAGCTTTCTTT	CASSQDSRGNTEAFF
once	TRBV7-2	TRBJ2-3	TRBD2	TGTGCCAGCAGCTTCAAGCGGGGGATCGGAGATACGCAGTATTTT	CASSFKRGIGDTQYF
few	TRBV14	TRBJ2-2	TRBD2	TGTGCCAGCAGCCGACTCCTAGCGGGAGCGAACACCGGGGAGCTGTTTTTT	CASSRLLAGANTGELFF
NA	TRBV7-8	TRBJ2-5	NA	TGTGCCAGCAGCCGAGGGGGGGGGAAAGTCGAGACCCAGTACTTC	CASSRGGGKVETQYF
NA	TRBV3-1/TRBV3-2	TRBJ2-7	NA	TGTGCCAGCAGCCAAGATGGGATGGACAACTACGAGCAGTACTTC	CASSQDGMDNYEQYF
NA	TRBV6-6	TRBJ1-2	NA	TGTGCCAGCAGTGGAACAGGATACGATGGCTACACCTTC	CASSGTGYDGYTF
NA	TRBV19	TRBJ1-2	NA	TGTGCCAGTAGTATCGGTCCCTATGGCTACACCTTC	CASSIGPYGYTF
NA	TRBV25-1	TRBJ2-7	NA	TGTGCCAGCAGTCAAGGACTCGAGCAGTACTTC	CASSQGLEQYF
NA	TRBV18	TRBJ2-1	TRBD2	TGTGCCAGCTCACCAGAGGATAGCGGGAGGGCCCAGTTCTTC	CASSPEDSGRAQFF
NA	TRBV5-1	TRBJ2-3	TRBD2	TGCGCCAGCAGCTTGGTAGCGGGGGCTACCACAGATACGCAGTATTTT	CASSLVAGATTDTQYF
once	TRBV12-3/TRBV12-4	TRBJ2-2	NA	TGTGCCAGCACCGCAAGGGGTACCGGGGAGCTGTTTTTT	CASTARGTGELFF
NA	TRBV27	TRBJ2-1	NA	TGTGCCAGCAGTTTAGTCAGGGGTCATGAGCAGTTCTTC	CASSLVRGHEQFF
NA	TRBV6-1	TRBJ2-5	TRBD1	TGTGCCAGCAGTGAAACAGGGGGCCAAGAGACCCAGTACTTC	CASSETGGQETQYF
once	TRBV7-9	TRBJ2-7	NA	TGTGCCAGCAGCGCCCGTGTTGACAGCGAGCAGTACTTC	CASSARVDSEQYF
NA	TRBV5-1	TRBJ2-6	TRBD1	TGCGCCAGCAGCCGAGGGACAGACTCCCTAGGGGCCAACGTCCTGACTTTC	CASSRGTDSLGANVLTF
NA	TRBV6-5	TRBJ1-2	NA	TGTGCCAGCAGTTACGGGGGGGCAGGGAACTATGGCTACACCTTC	CASSYGGAGNYGYTF
NA	TRBV29-1	TRBJ1-2	TRBD1	TGCAGCGTTTGGACAGGGGGCTCGAATGGCTACACCTTC	CSVWTGGSNGYTF
NA	TRBV4-2	TRBJ1-3	NA	TGTGCCAGCAGCCAAGTGGCAGGGGAGGGTTGGGACACCATATATTTT	CASSQVAGEGWDTIYF
few	TRBV5-1	TRBJ2-7	TRBD1	TGCGCCAGCAGCGCGGGACAGGGGGGCCTCTACGAGCAGTACTTC	CASSAGQGGLYEQYF
NA	TRBV11-2	TRBJ1-5	NA	TGTGCCAGCAGCTTAGGAATTACGGGTCAGCCCCAGCATTTT	CASSLGITGQPQHF
few	TRBV6-4	TRBJ2-3	TRBD2	TGTGCCAGCAGTGACTCTAGCGGGGGGGCCACAGATACGCAGTATTTT	CASSDSSGGATDTQYF
NA	TRBV6-4	TRBJ2-3	TRBD2	TGTGCCAGCAGTAGCGGGGGGGCCAAAGATACGCAGTATTTT	CASSSGGAKDTQYF
NA	TRBV29-1	TRBJ1-5	NA	TGCAGCGCGGCCGGTCCAGGGGTGGATCAGCCCCAGCATTTT	CSAAGPGVDQPQHF
NA	TRBV4-3	TRBJ1-6	NA	TGCGCCAGCAGCCAAGAGAATGGGGGCTGGAATTCACCCCTCCACTTT	CASSQENGGWNSPLHF
few	TRBV18	TRBJ2-7	TRBD1	TGTGCCAGCTCACTTACCGGGACAGAGTCCTCCTACGAGCAGTACTTC	CASSLTGTESSYEQYF
NA	TRBV5-6	TRBJ2-7	NA	TGTGCCAGCAGCTTGTTGTACGGGCAGGGTGATGGTTACGAGCAGTACTTC	CASSLLYGQGDGYEQYF
NA	TRBV11-2	TRBJ1-4	NA	TGTGCCAGCAGCTTAGATCTCAGTCGAGGTGTGAAACTGTTTTTT	CASSLDLSRGVKLFF
NA	TRBV11-2	TRBJ1-2	TRBD1	TGTGCCAGCAGCTTATATACGGGACAGCCTAACTATGGCTACACCTTC	CASSLYTGQPNYGYTF
NA	TRBV2	TRBJ1-2	NA	TGTGCCAGCAGTTCAACAGGTTACTATGGCTACACCTTC	CASSSTGYYGYTF
NA	TRBV18	TRBJ2-5	TRBD2	TGTGCCAGCTCACCGAATGCGGGAGGGCAAGAGACCCAGTACTTC	CASSPNAGGQETQYF
NA	TRBV19	TRBJ1-6	NA	TGTGCCAGTACCCGAACCGGGACAAATAATTCACCCCTCCACTTT	CASTRTGTNNSPLHF
NA	TRBV6-2/TRBV6-3	TRBJ1-2	NA	TGTGCCAGCAGTTACGGAGCTAACTATGGCTACACCTTC	CASSYGANYGYTF
NA	TRBV10-2	TRBJ2-3	NA	TGCGCCAGCAGTGAAGCCCGAGCCCCTTTAGTCGGGGATACGCAGTATTTT	CASSEARAPLVGDTQYF
NA	TRBV5-6	TRBJ2-7	NA	TGTGCCAGCAGCTTTCAGGGGTCGGGTTACGAGCAGTACTTC	CASSFQGSGYEQYF
NA	TRBV2	TRBJ2-3	TRBD2	TGTGCCAGCAGTGACCACCTAGCGGGGGCTGGTTCTAGCACAGATACGCAGTATTTT	CASSDHLAGAGSSTDTQYF
NA	TRBV11-2	TRBJ1-3	NA	TGTGCCAGCAGCAGCGTTTCCGGAAACACCATATATTTT	CASSSVSGNTIYF
NA	TRBV24-1	TRBJ2-3	NA	TGTGCCACCAGTGATCCAGGGGGCGGGGGATCGCAGTATTTT	CATSDPGGGGSQYF
NA	TRBV9	TRBJ2-1	TRBD2	TGTGCCAGCAGCGTAGGAGCGGGGGGCAGCTCCTACAATGAGCAGTTCTTC	CASSVGAGGSSYNEQFF
few	TRBV19	TRBJ1-5	NA	TGTGCCAGTCACTCCCAGGGTACGGATCAGCCCCAGCATTTT	CASHSQGTDQPQHF
NA	TRBV5-1	TRBJ1-1	NA	TGCGCCAGCAGCCCCCGGGGAGGAAACACTGAAGCTTTCTTT	CASSPRGGNTEAFF